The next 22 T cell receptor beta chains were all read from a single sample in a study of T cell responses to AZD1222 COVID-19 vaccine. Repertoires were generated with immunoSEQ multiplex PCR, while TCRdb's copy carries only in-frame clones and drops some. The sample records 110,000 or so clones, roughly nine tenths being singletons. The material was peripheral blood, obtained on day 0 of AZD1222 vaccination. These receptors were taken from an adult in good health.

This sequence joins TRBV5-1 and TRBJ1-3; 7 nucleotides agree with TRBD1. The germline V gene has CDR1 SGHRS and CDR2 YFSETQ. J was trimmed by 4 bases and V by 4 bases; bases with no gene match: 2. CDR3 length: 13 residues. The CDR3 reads CASSTGAGNTIYF. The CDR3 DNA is TGCGCCAGCAGCACAGGGGCGGGAAACACCATATATTTT. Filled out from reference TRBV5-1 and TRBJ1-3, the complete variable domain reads KAGVTQTPRYLIKTRGQQVTLSCSPISGHRSVSWYQQTPGQGLQFLFEYFSETQRNKGNFPGRFSGRQFSNSRSEMNVSTLELGDSALYLCASSTGAGNTIYFGEGSWLTVV.

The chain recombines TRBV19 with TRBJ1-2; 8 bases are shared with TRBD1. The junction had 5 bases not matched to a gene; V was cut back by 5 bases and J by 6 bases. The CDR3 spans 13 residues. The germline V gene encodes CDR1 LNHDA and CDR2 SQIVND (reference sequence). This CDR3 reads CASSPGQGHGYTF. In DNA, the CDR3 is TGTGCCAGTAGTCCTGGACAGGGCCATGGCTACACCTTC.

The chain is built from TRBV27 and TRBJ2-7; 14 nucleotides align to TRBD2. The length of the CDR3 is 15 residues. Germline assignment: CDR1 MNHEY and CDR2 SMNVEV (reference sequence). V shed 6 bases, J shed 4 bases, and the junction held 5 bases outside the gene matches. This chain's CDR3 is CASRRTSGGLYEQYF. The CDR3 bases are TGTGCCAGCAGACGGACTAGCGGGGGGTTATACGAGCAGTACTTC.

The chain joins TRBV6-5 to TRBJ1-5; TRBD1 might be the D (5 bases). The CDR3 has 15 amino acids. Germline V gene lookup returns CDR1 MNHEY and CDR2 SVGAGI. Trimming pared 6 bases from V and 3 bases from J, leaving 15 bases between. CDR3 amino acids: CASRRSQGSNQPQHF. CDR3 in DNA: TGTGCCAGCAGGCGGTCTCAGGGATCCAATCAGCCCCAGCATTTT.

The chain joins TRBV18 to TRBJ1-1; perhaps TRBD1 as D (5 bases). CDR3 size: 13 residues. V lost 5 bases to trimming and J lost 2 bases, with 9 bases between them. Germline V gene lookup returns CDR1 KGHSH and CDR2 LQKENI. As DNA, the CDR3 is TGTGCCAGCTCAATAGACAGCAACACTGAAGCTTTCTTT. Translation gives CASSIDSNTEAFF.

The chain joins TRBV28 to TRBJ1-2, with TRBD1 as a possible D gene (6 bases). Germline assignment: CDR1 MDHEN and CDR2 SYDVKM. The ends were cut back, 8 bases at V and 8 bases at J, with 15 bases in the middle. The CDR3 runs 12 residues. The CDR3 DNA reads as TGTGCCAGCCAGCCAGGGGTCGGGGGCTACACCTTC. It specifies CASQPGVGGYTF.

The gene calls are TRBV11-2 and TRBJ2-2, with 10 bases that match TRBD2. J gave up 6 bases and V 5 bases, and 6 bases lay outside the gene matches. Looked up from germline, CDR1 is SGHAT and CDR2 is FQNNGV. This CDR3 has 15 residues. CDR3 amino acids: CASSSRLAGPGELFF. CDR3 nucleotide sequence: TGTGCCAGCAGCAGCCGACTAGCGGGCCCCGGGGAGCTGTTTTTT.

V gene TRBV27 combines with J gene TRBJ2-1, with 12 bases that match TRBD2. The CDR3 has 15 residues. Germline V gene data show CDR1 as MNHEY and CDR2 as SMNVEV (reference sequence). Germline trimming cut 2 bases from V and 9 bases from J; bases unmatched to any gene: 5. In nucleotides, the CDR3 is TGTGCCAGCAGTTTACCGAGGACTAGCGGGATTGAGCAGTTCTTC. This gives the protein CASSLPRTSGIEQFF.

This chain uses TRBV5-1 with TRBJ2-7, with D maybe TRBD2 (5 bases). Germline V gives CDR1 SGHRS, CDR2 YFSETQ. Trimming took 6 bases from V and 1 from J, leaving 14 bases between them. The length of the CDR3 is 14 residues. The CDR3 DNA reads TGCGCCAGCACTCTGGCTGGCGGGTCCTACGAGCAGTACTTC. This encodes CASTLAGGSYEQYF. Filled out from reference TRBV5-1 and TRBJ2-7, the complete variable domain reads KAGVTQTPRYLIKTRGQQVTLSCSPISGHRSVSWYQQTPGQGLQFLFEYFSETQRNKGNFPGRFSGRQFSNSRSEMNVSTLELGDSALYLCASTLAGGSYEQYFGPGTRLTVT.

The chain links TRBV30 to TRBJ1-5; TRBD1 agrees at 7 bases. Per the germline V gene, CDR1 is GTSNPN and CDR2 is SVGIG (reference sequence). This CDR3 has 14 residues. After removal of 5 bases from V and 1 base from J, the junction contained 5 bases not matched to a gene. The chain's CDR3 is CAWRKTGSNQPQHF. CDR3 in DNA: TGTGCCTGGCGTAAGACAGGGAGCAATCAGCCCCAGCATTTT.

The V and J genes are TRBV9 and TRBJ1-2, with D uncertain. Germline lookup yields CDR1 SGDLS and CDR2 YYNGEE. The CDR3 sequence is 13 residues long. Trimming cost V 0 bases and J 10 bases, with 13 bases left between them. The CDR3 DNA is TGTGCCAGCAGCGTAGGGACCGGCACGATCTACACCTTC. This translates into CASSVGTGTIYTF.

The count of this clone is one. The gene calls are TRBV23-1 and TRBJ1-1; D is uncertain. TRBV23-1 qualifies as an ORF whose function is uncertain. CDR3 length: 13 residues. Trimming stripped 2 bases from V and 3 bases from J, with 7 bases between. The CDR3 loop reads CASSQETYTEAFF. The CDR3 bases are TGCGCCAGCAGTCAAGAGACGTACACTGAAGCTTTCTTT.

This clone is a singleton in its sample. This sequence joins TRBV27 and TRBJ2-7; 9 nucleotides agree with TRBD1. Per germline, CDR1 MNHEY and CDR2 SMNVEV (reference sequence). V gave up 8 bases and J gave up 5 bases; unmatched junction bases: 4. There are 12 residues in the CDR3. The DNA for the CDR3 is TGTGCCAGCCGGACAGGGGTGAACGAGCAGTACTTC. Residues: CASRTGVNEQYF.

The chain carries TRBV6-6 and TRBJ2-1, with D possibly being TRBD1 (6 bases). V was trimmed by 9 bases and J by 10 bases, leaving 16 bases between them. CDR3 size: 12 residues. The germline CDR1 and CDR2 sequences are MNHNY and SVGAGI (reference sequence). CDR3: CARGALLWEQFF. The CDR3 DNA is TGTGCCAGGGGGGCTCTACTTTGGGAGCAGTTCTTC.

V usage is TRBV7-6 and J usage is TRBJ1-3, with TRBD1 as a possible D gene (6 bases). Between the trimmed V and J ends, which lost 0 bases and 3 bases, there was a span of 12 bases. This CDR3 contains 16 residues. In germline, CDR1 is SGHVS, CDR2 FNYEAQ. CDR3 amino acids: CASSLAGGASGNTIYF. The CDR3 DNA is TGTGCCAGCAGCTTAGCGGGGGGGGCAAGTGGAAACACCATATATTTT.

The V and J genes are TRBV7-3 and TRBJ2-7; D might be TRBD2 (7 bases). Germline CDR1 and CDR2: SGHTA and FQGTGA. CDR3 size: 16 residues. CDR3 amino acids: CASGGGYLPSGYEQYF. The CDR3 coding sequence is TGTGCTTCTGGCGGGGGCTACCTGCCTTCGGGCTACGAGCAGTACTTC.

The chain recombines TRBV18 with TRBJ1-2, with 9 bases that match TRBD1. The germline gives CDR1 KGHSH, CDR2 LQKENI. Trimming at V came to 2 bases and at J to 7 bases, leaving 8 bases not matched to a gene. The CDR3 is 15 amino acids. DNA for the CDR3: TGTGCCAGCTCACCATCCCGACAGGGGGTCCTTGGCTACACCTTC. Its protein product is CASSPSRQGVLGYTF.

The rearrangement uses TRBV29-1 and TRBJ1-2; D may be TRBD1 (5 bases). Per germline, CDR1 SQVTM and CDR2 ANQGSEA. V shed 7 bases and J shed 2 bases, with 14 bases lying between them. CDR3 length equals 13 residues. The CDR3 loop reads CSAGHPENYGYTF. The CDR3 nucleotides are TGCAGCGCCGGACATCCGGAAAACTATGGCTACACCTTC.

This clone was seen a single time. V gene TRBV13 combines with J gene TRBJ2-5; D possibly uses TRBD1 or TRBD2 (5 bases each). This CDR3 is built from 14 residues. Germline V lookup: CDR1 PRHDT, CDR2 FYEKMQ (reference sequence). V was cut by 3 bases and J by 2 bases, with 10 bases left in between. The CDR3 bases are TGTGCCAGCAGCTTCGGGACGGTTCAAGAGACCCAGTACTTC. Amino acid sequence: CASSFGTVQETQYF.

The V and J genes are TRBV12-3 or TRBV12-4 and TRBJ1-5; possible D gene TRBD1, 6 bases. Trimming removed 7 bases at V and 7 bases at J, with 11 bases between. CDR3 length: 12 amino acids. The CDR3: CASKGQGQPQHF. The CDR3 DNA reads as TGTGCCAGCAAGGGACAAGGACAGCCCCAGCATTTT.

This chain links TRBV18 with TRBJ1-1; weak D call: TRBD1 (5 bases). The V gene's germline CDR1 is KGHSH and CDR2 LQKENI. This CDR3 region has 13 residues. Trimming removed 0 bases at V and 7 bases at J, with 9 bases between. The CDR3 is CASSPPAGNEAFF. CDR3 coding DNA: TGTGCCAGCTCACCACCGGCAGGGAATGAAGCTTTCTTT.

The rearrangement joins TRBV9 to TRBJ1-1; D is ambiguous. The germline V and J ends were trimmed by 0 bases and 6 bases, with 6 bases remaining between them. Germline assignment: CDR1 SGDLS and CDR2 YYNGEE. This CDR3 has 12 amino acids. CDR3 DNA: TGTGCCAGCAGCGTAGAGGGCCCTGAAGCTTTCTTT. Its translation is CASSVEGPEAFF.